Below are 28 T cell receptor beta chains sequenced from a single sample in a study of cytomegalovirus exposure and HLA in healthy donors. PCR primers comprised 60 Vbeta and 13 Jbeta primers. Here immunoSEQ multiplex PCR was the method, and the copy in TCRdb shows in-frame clones only, minus some. Of about 92,000 clones listed, 81% were seen once; the top ten hold approximately 1.1%. The source material was PBMCs. All receptors derive from a girl aged 2 to 9 in good health and CMV-seropositive.

J is TRBJ1-5 and V is TRBV7-9, with a tentative D call TRBD1 (6 bases). Germline CDR1 and CDR2: SEHNR and FQNEAQ (reference sequence). V lost 6 bases and J lost 3, with 12 bases in between. This CDR3 spans 14 amino acids. The CDR3 loop is CASSLDSYNQPQHF. The CDR3 DNA follows: TGTGCCAGCAGTTTGGACAGCTACAATCAGCCCCAGCATTTT.

The CDR3 bases are TGCAGCGTCCAGACTAGCGGGAACCTCTACAATGAGCAGTTCTTC. Its translation: CSVQTSGNLYNEQFF. The rearrangement uses TRBV29-1 and TRBJ2-1; 11 nucleotides line up with TRBD2. CDR3 length: 15 amino acids. V shed 6 bases and J 3 bases; nucleotides not matched to a gene: 7. Germline V lookup: CDR1 SQVTM, CDR2 ANQGSEA.

The chain couples TRBV30 to TRBJ2-1, with 11 bases matching TRBD2. In germline, CDR1 is GTSNPN, CDR2 SVGIG (reference sequence). J gave up 0 bases and V 3 bases, and 10 bases lay outside the gene matches. This CDR3 contains 18 residues. This chain's CDR3 is CAWRSGTSGESSYNEQFF. In nucleotides, the CDR3 is TGTGCCTGGAGATCGGGGACTAGCGGCGAAAGCTCCTACAATGAGCAGTTCTTC.

The chain employs TRBV4-1 and TRBJ2-5; 10 bases agree with TRBD1. After removal of 1 base from V and 2 bases from J, the junction contained 4 bases not matched to a gene. Germline V gives CDR1 MGHRA, CDR2 YSYEKL. The CDR3 totals 16 residues. DNA of the CDR3: TGCGCCAGCAGCCAAGCGCCGGGACAGGGGCAAGAGACCCAGTACTTC. This encodes CASSQAPGQGQETQYF.

The chain combines TRBV6-1 with TRBJ2-7, with 8 bases fitting TRBD1. V shed 7 bases, J shed 4 bases, and the junction held 6 bases outside the gene matches. The V gene's germline CDR1 is MNHNS and CDR2 SASEGT. The CDR3 has 13 amino acids. The DNA for the CDR3 is TGTGCCAGCACGGGACAGGTGAGGTACGAGCAGTACTTC. Amino acids: CASTGQVRYEQYF.

The chain uses TRBV7-2 and TRBJ2-1; 11 positions agree with TRBD2. Unmatched junction bases numbered 15, after V lost 5 bases and J lost 9 bases. The CDR3 covers 17 residues. Germline CDR1 and CDR2: SGHTA and FQGNSA. CDR3 nucleotides: TGTGCCAGCAGCCTCACACTAGCGGGAGCCCGGAACGGTGAGCAGTTCTTC. Translating gives CASSLTLAGARNGEQFF.

This clone was counted a single time. This sequence joins TRBV5-1 and TRBJ2-2, with no clear D. Trimming cost V 1 base and J 1 base, with 8 bases left between them. The CDR3 extends over 15 amino acids. Germline CDR1 reads SGHRS; CDR2 reads YFSETQ. CDR3 region: CASSLYPGNTGELFF. The CDR3 DNA is TGCGCCAGCAGCTTGTACCCGGGGAACACCGGGGAGCTGTTTTTT.

This chain joins TRBV9 and TRBJ2-2, with 8 nucleotides matching TRBD2. The ends lost 4 bases at V and 2 bases at J; junction bases unmatched: 7. From germline, CDR1 is SGDLS and CDR2 YYNGEE. The CDR3 contains 16 residues. The CDR3 sequence is CASSRGLGGNTGELFF. CDR3 in DNA: TGTGCCAGCAGCCGGGGACTAGGGGGAAACACCGGGGAGCTGTTTTTT.

This clone was observed a few times. The chain links TRBV10-3 to TRBJ2-3, with TRBD2 identical over 9 bases. The J segment lost 3 bases and the V segment lost 5 bases, leaving 3 bases of the junction unmatched. CDR3 length: 14 amino acids. The germline gives CDR1 ENHRY, CDR2 SYGVKD. The CDR3 sequence: CAISPSGETDTQYF. Written as DNA, the CDR3 is TGTGCCATCAGTCCTAGCGGGGAGACAGATACGCAGTATTTT.

The chain employs TRBV29-1 and TRBJ2-2, with 11 bases aligning to TRBD2. CDR1 SQVTM and CDR2 ANQGSEA come from the germline V gene. V gave up 5 bases and J gave up 1 base; unmatched junction bases: 6. The CDR3 length is 16 residues. CDR3 DNA sequence: TGCAGCGTTCGCCCTGGACTAGCGGGGAACACCGGGGAGCTGTTTTTT. Protein sequence: CSVRPGLAGNTGELFF.

This clone was counted between two and nine times. CDR3 residues: CASSSPPGTGSYEQYF. The CDR3 DNA follows: TGTGCCAGCAGCTCCCCCCCCGGGACAGGCTCCTACGAGCAGTACTTC. The chain carries TRBV7-9 and TRBJ2-7; 8 bases are a match to TRBD1. The CDR3 has 16 amino acids. J was trimmed by 0 bases and V by 4 bases; bases with no gene match: 8. CDR1 SEHNR and CDR2 FQNEAQ come from the germline V gene (reference sequence).

The rearrangement links TRBV27 to TRBJ2-3; 14 nucleotides match TRBD2. The CDR3 sequence is 16 residues long. With V trimmed by 5 bases and J by 3 bases, 4 bases remained unmatched. Germline CDR1 and CDR2: MNHEY and SMNVEV (reference sequence). The CDR3 DNA reads as TGTGCCAGCAGTCCCGGGACTAGCGGGGGTACAGATACGCAGTATTTT. Protein product: CASSPGTSGGTDTQYF.

Regarding this clone: The germline gene is not matched at one end of the junction; a read error may be the cause. The chain joins TRBV29-1 to TRBJ2-3; D is possibly TRBD2 (6 bases). CDR3 length: 13 amino acids. CDR1 SQVTM and CDR2 ANQGSEA come from the germline V gene. CDR3 bases: TGCAGCGTCGAAGGAGGGAGCACAGATACGCAGTATTTT. This gives the protein CSVEGGSTDTQYF.

This clone was counted only a few times. The chain combines TRBV6-6 with TRBJ1-4, with a possible D match to TRBD1 (5 bases). This CDR3 has 16 residues. Trimming took off 5 bases at V and 10 bases at J, with 23 bases between the two ends. CDR1 is MNHNY and CDR2 is SVGAGI in the germline V gene (reference sequence). CDR3 in amino acids: CASSGGLREGRGKLFF. The CDR3 DNA is TGTGCCAGCAGTGGGGGATTGAGGGAGGGTCGAGGAAAACTGTTTTTT.

The CDR3 reads CSVDRGRETQYF. The CDR3 DNA reads as TGCAGCGTTGACAGGGGCAGGGAGACCCAGTACTTC. The J gene is TRBJ2-5, the V gene TRBV29-1; a possible D gene is TRBD1 (6 bases). Germline CDR1 and CDR2: SQVTM and ANQGSEA. The CDR3 runs 12 residues. Trimming stripped 3 bases from V and 5 bases from J, with 10 bases between. Looking up the rest from reference TRBV29-1 and TRBJ2-5 gives the full variable domain: SAVISQKPSRDICQRGTSLTIQCQVDSQVTMMFWYRQQPGQSLTLIATANQGSEATYESGFVIDKFPISRPNLTFSTLTVSNMSPEDSSIYLCSVDRGRETQYFGPGTRLLVL.

The V gene is TRBV9, the J gene TRBJ2-3; 7 nucleotides line up with TRBD2. J lost 3 bases, V lost 1 base, and 14 bases had no gene match. Looked up from germline, CDR1 is SGDLS and CDR2 is YYNGEE. This CDR3 region has 18 residues. This CDR3 reads CASSVPLSGGRHTDTQYF. In nucleotides, the CDR3 is TGTGCCAGCAGCGTACCCCTCTCCGGCGGGAGACATACAGATACGCAGTATTTT.

CDR3: CAWSQEGELFF. The DNA of the CDR3 is TGTGCCTGGAGTCAGGAAGGGGAGCTGTTTTTT. The chain has TRBV30 and TRBJ2-2, with unresolved D. V dropped 2 bases and J dropped 8 bases, with 6 bases sitting between them. The CDR3 spans 11 residues. Germline assignment: CDR1 GTSNPN and CDR2 SVGIG (reference sequence).

This clone was observed a few times. This chain connects TRBV6-5 to TRBJ2-2, with a tentative D call TRBD1 (6 bases). The CDR3 is made up of 13 amino acids. V dropped 6 bases and J dropped 8 bases, with 13 bases sitting between them. Germline loops: CDR1 MNHEY, CDR2 SVGAGI. CDR3 sequence reads: CASRSGVLGELFF. DNA for the CDR3: TGTGCCAGCAGATCAGGGGTCTTGGGGGAGCTGTTTTTT.

This chain connects TRBV29-1 to TRBJ1-2; 7 positions match TRBD1. V lost 7 bases to trimming and J lost 2 bases; unmatched junction nucleotides: 10. The CDR3 has 14 amino acids. Germline lookup yields CDR1 SQVTM and CDR2 ANQGSEA. The CDR3 sequence: CSASRQGDNYGYTF. The CDR3 DNA follows: TGCAGCGCCAGCCGACAGGGTGACAACTATGGCTACACCTTC.

The chain carries TRBV28 and TRBJ1-2; 7 bases align to TRBD1. This CDR3 region has 17 residues. Germline trimming cut 5 bases from V and 2 bases from J; bases unmatched to any gene: 14. Germline values: CDR1 MDHEN, CDR2 SYDVKM. CDR3 in amino acids: CASSIHFGGTVNYGYTF. In DNA, the CDR3 is TGTGCCAGCAGTATCCATTTCGGAGGGACAGTAAACTATGGCTACACCTTC.

This chain uses TRBV30 with TRBJ2-5; D not certain. Near its end, the DNA agrees better with TRBJ2-7, so the J call may be wrong. The CDR3 is 12 amino acids. Germline loops: CDR1 GTSNPN, CDR2 SVGIG (reference sequence). The CDR3 region is CAWSDSYYEQYF. In nucleotides, the CDR3 is TGTGCCTGGAGTGATAGTTACTACGAGCAGTACTTC.

CDR3 coding DNA: TGTGCCAGCAGCCCGGACTTAGGCTCCTACAATGAGCAGTTCTTC. Translated, it gives CASSPDLGSYNEQFF. The V gene is TRBV7-2, the J gene TRBJ2-1; D is possibly TRBD2 (5 bases). Deletions cut 5 bases from V and 0 bases from J, with 11 bases between. Germline values: CDR1 SGHTA, CDR2 FQGNSA. The CDR3 has 15 residues.

The chain employs TRBV30 and TRBJ1-5; tentative D call: TRBD1 (5 bases). The V end was cut by 2 bases, the J end by 4 bases, with 12 bases between. The CDR3 is 14 residues long. Germline V gives CDR1 GTSNPN, CDR2 SVGIG (reference sequence). The CDR3 is CAWSMWGGNQPQHF. DNA of the CDR3: TGTGCCTGGAGTATGTGGGGGGGTAATCAGCCCCAGCATTTT.

V usage is TRBV5-1 and J usage is TRBJ1-4, with D hard to call. The germline V gene encodes CDR1 SGHRS and CDR2 YFSETQ. Between the trimmed V and J ends, which lost 7 bases and 8 bases, there was a span of 15 bases. This CDR3 has 13 residues. CDR3 loop: CASFSVNGEKLFF. The CDR3 region has the DNA TGCGCCAGCTTCTCGGTCAACGGGGAAAAACTGTTTTTT.

The chain joins TRBV9 to TRBJ2-7; 7 bases agree with TRBD2. This CDR3 region has 14 residues. With V trimmed by 0 bases and J by 5 bases, 5 bases remained unmatched. Looked up from germline, CDR1 is SGDLS and CDR2 is YYNGEE. CDR3 DNA: TGTGCCAGCAGCGTAGAGGGCGGGAGCCACGAGCAGTACTTC. The encoded protein is CASSVEGGSHEQYF.

This clone is a singleton in its sample. This chain connects TRBV5-1 to TRBJ2-7; TRBD2 matches at 11 bases. The CDR3 spans 15 residues. The V and J ends lost 2 bases and 4 bases, in that order; junction bases with no gene match: 5. Germline assignment: CDR1 SGHRS and CDR2 YFSETQ. The CDR3 is CASSLTTSGSYEQYF. As DNA, the CDR3 is TGCGCCAGCAGCTTAACTACTAGCGGGAGTTACGAGCAGTACTTC.

The rearrangement links TRBV4-1 to TRBJ1-4; D perhaps matches TRBD1 (6 bases). Trimming pared 4 bases from V and 0 bases from J, leaving 9 bases between. The CDR3 spans 15 residues. The germline V gene has CDR1 MGHRA and CDR2 YSYEKL. DNA of the CDR3: TGCGCCAGCAGCCGGACAGATGCAACTAATGAAAAACTGTTTTTT. Its protein product is CASSRTDATNEKLFF.

In this sample, this clone turned up a few times. The chain has TRBV29-1 and TRBJ2-1, with 12 bases lining up with TRBD2. Germline lookup yields CDR1 SQVTM and CDR2 ANQGSEA. The junction had 10 bases not matched to a gene; V was cut back by 0 bases and J by 7 bases. The CDR3 loop spans 17 amino acids. In DNA form, the CDR3 reads TGCAGCGTTGAAGATCTTCGGACTAGCGGGGTGGGGAATGAGCAGTTCTTC. It codes for CSVEDLRTSGVGNEQFF.